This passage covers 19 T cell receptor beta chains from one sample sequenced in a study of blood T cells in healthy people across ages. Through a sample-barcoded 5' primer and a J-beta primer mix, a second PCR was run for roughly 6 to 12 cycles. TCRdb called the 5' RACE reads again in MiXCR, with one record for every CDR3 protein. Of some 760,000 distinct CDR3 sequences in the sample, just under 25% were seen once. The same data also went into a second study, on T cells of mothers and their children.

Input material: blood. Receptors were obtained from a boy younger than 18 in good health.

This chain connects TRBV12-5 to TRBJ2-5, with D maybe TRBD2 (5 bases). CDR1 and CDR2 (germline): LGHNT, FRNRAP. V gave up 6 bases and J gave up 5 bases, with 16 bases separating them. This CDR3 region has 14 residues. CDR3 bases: TGTGCTAGTGGCCTAGCCCGAGGGCGCGAGACCCAGTACTTC. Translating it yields CASGLARGRETQYF. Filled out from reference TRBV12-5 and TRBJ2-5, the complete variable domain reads DARVTQTPRHKVTEMGQEVTMRCQPILGHNTVFWYRQTMMQGLELLAYFRNRAPLDDSGMPKDRFSAEMPDATLATLKIQPSEPRDSAVYFCASGLARGRETQYFGPGTRLLVL.

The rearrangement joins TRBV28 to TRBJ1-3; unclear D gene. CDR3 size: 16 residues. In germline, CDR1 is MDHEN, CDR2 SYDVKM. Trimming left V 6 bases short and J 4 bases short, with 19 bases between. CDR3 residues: CASSPPARTPGNTIYF. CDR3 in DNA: TGTGCCAGCAGCCCCCCTGCACGGACGCCAGGAAACACCATATATTTT.

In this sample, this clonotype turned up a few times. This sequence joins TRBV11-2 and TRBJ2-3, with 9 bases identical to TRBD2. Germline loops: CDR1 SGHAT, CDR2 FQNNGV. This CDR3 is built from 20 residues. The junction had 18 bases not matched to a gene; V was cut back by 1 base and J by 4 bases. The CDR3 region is CASSLVGVQMLAGASDTQYF. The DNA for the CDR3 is TGTGCCAGCAGCTTAGTTGGGGTTCAGATGTTAGCGGGGGCCTCAGATACGCAGTATTTT.

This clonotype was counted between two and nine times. The DNA of the CDR3 is TGCAGCGTTCGTCCCAGGCACACTTACGAGCAGTACTTC. Translating gives CSVRPRHTYEQYF. The genes are TRBV29-1 and TRBJ2-7, with no clear D. V dropped 5 bases and J dropped 4 bases, with 15 bases sitting between them. The CDR3 is 13 amino acids. The V gene's germline CDR1 is SQVTM and CDR2 ANQGSEA.

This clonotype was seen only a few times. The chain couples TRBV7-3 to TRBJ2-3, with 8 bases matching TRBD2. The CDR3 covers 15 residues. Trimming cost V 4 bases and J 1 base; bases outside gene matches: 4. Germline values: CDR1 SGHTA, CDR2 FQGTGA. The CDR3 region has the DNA TGTGCCAGCAGCTCCAGCGGGAGAGGCACAGATACGCAGTATTTT. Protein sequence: CASSSSGRGTDTQYF.

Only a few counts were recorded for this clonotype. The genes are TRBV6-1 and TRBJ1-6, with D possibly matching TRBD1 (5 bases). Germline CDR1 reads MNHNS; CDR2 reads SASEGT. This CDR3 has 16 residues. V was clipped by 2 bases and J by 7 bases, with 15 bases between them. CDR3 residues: CASSELGDASNSPLHF. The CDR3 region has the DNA TGTGCCAGCAGTGAACTCGGGGACGCATCGAATTCACCCCTCCACTTT.

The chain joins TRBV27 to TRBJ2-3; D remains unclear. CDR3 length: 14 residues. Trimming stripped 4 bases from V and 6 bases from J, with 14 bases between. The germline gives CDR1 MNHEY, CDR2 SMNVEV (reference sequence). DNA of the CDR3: TGTGCCAGCAGTTCATTCGGGCTGGGGGATACGCAGTATTTT. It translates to CASSSFGLGDTQYF.

The chain's CDR3 is CATSRGEDPNSGRPSYEQYF. The CDR3, as DNA: TGTGCCACCAGCAGAGGTGAGGACCCGAATAGCGGGAGACCTTCCTACGAGCAGTACTTC. The gene calls are TRBV15 and TRBJ2-7; 9 positions match TRBD2. The germline gives CDR1 LNHNV, CDR2 YYDKDF (reference sequence). The junction had 17 bases not matched to a gene; V was cut back by 1 base and J by 1 base. This CDR3 spans 20 amino acids.

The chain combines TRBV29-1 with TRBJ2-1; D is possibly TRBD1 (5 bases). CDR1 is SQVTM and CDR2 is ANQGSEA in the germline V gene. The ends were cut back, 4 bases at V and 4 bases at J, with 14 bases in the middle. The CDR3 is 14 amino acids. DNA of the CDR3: TGCAGCGTTGTTGGGGCCCTAAGGTACAATGAGCAGTTCTTC. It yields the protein CSVVGALRYNEQFF.

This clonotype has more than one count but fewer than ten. CDR3 in DNA: TGCAGTGCTAGAGGGCTCCGGGACCAGGCCTATGGCTACACCTTC. This codes for CSARGLRDQAYGYTF. The chain joins TRBV20-1 to TRBJ1-2, with D perhaps TRBD1 (5 bases). The germline V and J ends were trimmed by 1 base and 4 bases, with 16 bases remaining between them. Germline CDR1 and CDR2: DFQATT and SNEGSKA (reference sequence). This CDR3 spans 15 amino acids.

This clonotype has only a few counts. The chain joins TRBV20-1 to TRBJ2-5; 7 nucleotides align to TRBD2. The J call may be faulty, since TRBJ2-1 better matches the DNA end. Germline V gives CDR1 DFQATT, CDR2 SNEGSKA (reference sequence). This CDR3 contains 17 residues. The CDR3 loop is CSAMDTLQGGVYNEQFF. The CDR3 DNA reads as TGCAGTGCGATGGATACGTTGCAGGGAGGGGTGTACAATGAGCAGTTCTTC.

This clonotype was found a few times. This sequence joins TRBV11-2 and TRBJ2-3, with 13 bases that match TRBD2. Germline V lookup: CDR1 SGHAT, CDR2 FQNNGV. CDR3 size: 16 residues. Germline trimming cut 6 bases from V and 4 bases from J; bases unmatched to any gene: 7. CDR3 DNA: TGTGCCAGCAGGCGGACTAGCGGGAGTTCCCCAGATACGCAGTATTTT. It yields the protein CASRRTSGSSPDTQYF.

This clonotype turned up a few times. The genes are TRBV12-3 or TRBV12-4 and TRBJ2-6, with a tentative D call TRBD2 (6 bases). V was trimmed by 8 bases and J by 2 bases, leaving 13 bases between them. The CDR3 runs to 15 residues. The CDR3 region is CASSSGGPGANVLTF. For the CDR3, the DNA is TGTGCCAGCTCCTCCGGGGGTCCTGGGGCCAACGTCCTGACTTTC.

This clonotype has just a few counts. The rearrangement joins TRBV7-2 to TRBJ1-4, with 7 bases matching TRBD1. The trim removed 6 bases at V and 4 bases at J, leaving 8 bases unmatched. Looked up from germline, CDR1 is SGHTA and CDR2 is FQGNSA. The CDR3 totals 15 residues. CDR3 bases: TGTGCCAGCAGTTCTATGGGACAGATTAATGAAAAACTGTTTTTT. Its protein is CASSSMGQINEKLFF.

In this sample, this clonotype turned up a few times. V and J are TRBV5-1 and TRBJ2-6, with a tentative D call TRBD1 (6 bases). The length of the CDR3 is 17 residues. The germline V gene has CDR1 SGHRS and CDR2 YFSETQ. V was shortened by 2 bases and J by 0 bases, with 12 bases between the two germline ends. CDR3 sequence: CASSLGQLYSGANVLTF. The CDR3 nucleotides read TGCGCCAGCAGCTTAGGACAGCTATACTCTGGGGCCAACGTCCTGACTTTC.

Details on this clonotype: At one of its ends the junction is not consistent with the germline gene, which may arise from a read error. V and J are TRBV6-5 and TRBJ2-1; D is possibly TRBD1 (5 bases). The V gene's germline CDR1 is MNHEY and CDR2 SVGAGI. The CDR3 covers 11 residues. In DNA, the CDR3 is TGTGCCAACAGTCGACAGTCTGAGCAGTTCTTC. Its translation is CANSRQSEQFF.

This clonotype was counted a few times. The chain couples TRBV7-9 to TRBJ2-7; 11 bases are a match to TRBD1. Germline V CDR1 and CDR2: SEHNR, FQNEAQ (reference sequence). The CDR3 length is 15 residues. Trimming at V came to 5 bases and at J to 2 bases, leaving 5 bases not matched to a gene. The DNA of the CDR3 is TGTGCCAGCAGCACGGGGACAGGGGGGCCCTACGAGCAGTACTTC. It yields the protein CASSTGTGGPYEQYF.

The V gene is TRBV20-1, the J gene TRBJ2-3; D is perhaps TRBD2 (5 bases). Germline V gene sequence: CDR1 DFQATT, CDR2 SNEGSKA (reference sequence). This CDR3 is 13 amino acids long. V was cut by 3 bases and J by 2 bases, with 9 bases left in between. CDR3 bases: TGCAGTGCTAGTGAAGCGGCCACAGATACGCAGTATTTT. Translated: CSASEAATDTQYF.

CDR3 coding DNA: TGTGCCAGCAGTTTCCCGGGACAGGGGAGGGACAATGAGCAGTTCTTC. Translated: CASSFPGQGRDNEQFF. The V call is TRBV12-3 or TRBV12-4, the J call TRBJ2-7; 10 bases map to TRBD1. The J call may be faulty, since TRBJ2-1 better matches the DNA end. This CDR3 spans 16 amino acids.